Listed here are 29 T cell receptor beta chains from one sample, sequenced in a study of monozygotic twins with cystic fibrosis. The method was immunoSEQ multiplex PCR; TCRdb's version includes in-frame clones alone and lacks a portion of them. The table includes approximately 20,000 clones, 95% to 98% detected once. The specimen was blood. These receptors were collected from a girl aged 10-17 years with cystic fibrosis.

The chain recombines TRBV7-2 with TRBJ2-7; weak D call: TRBD1 (6 bases). The CDR3 spans 13 residues. V was cut by 1 base and J by 5 bases, with 9 bases left in between. Germline-derived CDR1 and CDR2 are SGHTA and FQGNSA. The CDR3, as DNA: TGTGCCAGCAGCTTAGGGCCAGGGGACGAGCAGTACGTC. Residues: CASSLGPGDEQYV.

This sequence joins TRBV15 and TRBJ2-1; D may be TRBD2 (6 bases). The CDR3 spans 13 residues. CDR1 is LNHNV and CDR2 is YYDKDF in the germline V gene (reference sequence). Trimming took off 5 bases at V and 8 bases at J, with 13 bases between the two ends. CDR3 in DNA: TGTGCCACCAGCTGGAGGGTCGAATATGAGCAGTTCTTC. This translates into CATSWRVEYEQFF.

This clone came up once. V usage is TRBV6-6 and J usage is TRBJ1-2, with TRBD1 matching 8 bases. The CDR3 length is 16 residues. The J segment lost 3 bases and the V segment lost 5 bases, leaving 11 bases of the junction unmatched. Per germline, CDR1 MNHNY and CDR2 SVGAGI (reference sequence). Here the CDR3 reads CASSTSDRVGHYGYTF. The CDR3 DNA reads as TGTGCCAGCAGTACCTCGGACAGGGTAGGCCACTATGGCTACACCTTC.

The chain combines TRBV19 with TRBJ1-4; maybe TRBD1 (5 bases). The CDR3 extends over 15 amino acids. V lost 5 bases to trimming and J lost 2 bases, with 12 bases between them. CDR1 and CDR2 (germline): LNHDA, SQIVND (reference sequence). The CDR3 is CASSSPGATNEKLFF. The DNA for the CDR3 is TGTGCCAGTAGTTCCCCCGGGGCGACTAATGAAAAACTGTTTTTT.

DNA of the CDR3: TGTGCCAGCAGCTTTGAAACAGGGGAATGGGGTAACTATGGCTACACCTTC. This translates into CASSFETGEWGNYGYTF. The V gene is TRBV7-4, the J gene TRBJ1-2, with TRBD1 matching over 7 bases. This CDR3 has 17 amino acids. V lost 3 bases, J lost 1 base, and 11 bases stayed unmatched. Looked up from germline, CDR1 is SGHVT and CDR2 is SQSDAQ. The whole variable domain, filled in from reference TRBV7-4 and TRBJ1-2, reads GAGVSQSPRYKVAKRGRDVALRCDSISGHVTLYWYRQTLGQGSEVLTYSQSDAQRDKSGRPSGRFSAERPERSVSTLKIQRTEQGDSAVYLCASSFETGEWGNYGYTFGSGTRLTVV.

The chain recombines TRBV2 with TRBJ1-4; D possibly corresponds to TRBD1 (6 bases). Trimming removed 4 bases from V and 8 bases from J, with 17 bases in between. The germline V gene encodes CDR1 SNHLY and CDR2 FYNNEI. The CDR3 spans 15 residues. The CDR3 region is CASSVDRPNLEKLFF. In DNA form, the CDR3 reads TGTGCCAGCAGTGTCGACAGGCCAAACCTCGAAAAACTGTTTTTT.

The chain has TRBV6-5 and TRBJ1-3; D might be TRBD1 (5 bases). The germline V and J ends were trimmed by 8 bases and 0 bases, with 11 bases remaining between them. In germline, CDR1 is MNHEY, CDR2 SVGAGI. The CDR3 sequence is 14 residues long. The chain's CDR3 is CASGTRFSGNTIYF. For the CDR3, the DNA is TGTGCCAGCGGGACCAGGTTCTCTGGAAACACCATATATTTT.

J is TRBJ1-5 and V is TRBV27; D is unresolved. This CDR3 is built from 15 residues. Trimming left V 2 bases short and J 0 bases short, with 8 bases between. From germline, CDR1 is MNHEY and CDR2 SMNVEV (reference sequence). CDR3 in amino acids: CASSLNGGSNQPQHF. The CDR3, as DNA: TGTGCCAGCAGTTTAAATGGAGGTAGCAATCAGCCCCAGCATTTT.

V usage is TRBV6-1 and J usage is TRBJ2-5, with D unclear. This CDR3 spans 13 amino acids. Trimming shortened V by 6 bases and J by 5 bases, and 13 bases separated the two germline ends. CDR1 MNHNS and CDR2 SASEGT come from the germline V gene. CDR3 residues: CASRASGEETQYF. CDR3 bases: TGTGCCAGCAGGGCCTCGGGCGAGGAGACCCAGTACTTC.

The chain is built from TRBV27 and TRBJ2-1; tentative D call: TRBD2 (7 bases). This CDR3 contains 14 residues. Germline-derived CDR1 and CDR2 are MNHEY and SMNVEV (reference sequence). The germline V and J ends were trimmed by 4 bases and 7 bases, with 14 bases remaining between them. The CDR3 bases are TGTGCCAGCAGTTACGTGGGAGGGGGGAATGAGCAGTTCTTC. This sequence encodes CASSYVGGGNEQFF.

The chain carries TRBV6-5 and TRBJ2-1; TRBD1 matches 9 bases. This CDR3 region has 15 residues. The germline CDR1 and CDR2 sequences are MNHEY and SVGAGI. V shed 6 bases and J 7 bases; nucleotides not matched to a gene: 10. The CDR3 protein is CASRPTGTGWNEQFF. The CDR3 DNA reads TGTGCCAGCAGACCGACCGGGACAGGGTGGAATGAGCAGTTCTTC.

The chain employs TRBV7-9 and TRBJ1-3; D ambiguous. The germline V gene encodes CDR1 SEHNR and CDR2 FQNEAQ (reference sequence). V was clipped by 11 bases and J by 4 bases, with 9 bases between them. There are 11 residues in the CDR3. Here the CDR3 DNA reads TGTGCCTCCTTAAGGGGAAACACCATATATTTT. Protein sequence: CASLRGNTIYF.

The chain carries TRBV7-8 and TRBJ1-2; the match to TRBD1 covers 7 bases. The trim removed 5 bases at V and 4 bases at J, leaving 4 bases unmatched. The germline V gene has CDR1 SGHVS and CDR2 FQNEAQ. This CDR3 has 13 amino acids. CDR3 DNA: TGTGCCAGCAGCGAAACAGGGGTCTATGGCTACACCTTC. Translating it yields CASSETGVYGYTF.

The chain joins TRBV2 to TRBJ2-1; 8 bases fit TRBD2. In germline, CDR1 is SNHLY, CDR2 FYNNEI. There are 16 residues in the CDR3. Trimming removed 3 bases from V and 3 bases from J; junction bases left unmatched: 7. CDR3 bases: TGTGCCAGCAGTGAGACTAGCGCCGGGATCTACAATGAGCAGTTCTTC. It translates to CASSETSAGIYNEQFF.

The chain carries TRBV9 and TRBJ2-7; D may be TRBD1 or TRBD2 (5 bases each). V was cut by 4 bases and J by 3 bases, with 20 bases left in between. The CDR3 is made up of 16 amino acids. Germline values: CDR1 SGDLS, CDR2 YYNGEE. The CDR3 nucleotides are TGTGCCAGCAGCCAAAGGACCGGGACGGAATACTACGAGCAGTACTTC. As protein: CASSQRTGTEYYEQYF.

The J gene is TRBJ2-3, the V gene TRBV19; perhaps TRBD2 as D (6 bases). The V gene's germline CDR1 is LNHDA and CDR2 SQIVND (reference sequence). V gave up 5 bases and J gave up 3 bases, with 12 bases separating them. The CDR3 spans 14 residues. CDR3 in amino acids: CASSVRRGTDTQYF. The DNA for the CDR3 is TGTGCCAGTAGTGTCCGCCGGGGGACAGATACGCAGTATTTT.

This clone was observed a single time. The chain couples TRBV27 to TRBJ2-1; weak D call: TRBD1 (7 bases). CDR3 length equals 15 residues. Germline V gene data show CDR1 as MNHEY and CDR2 as SMNVEV (reference sequence). Trimming removed 2 bases at V and 9 bases at J, with 17 bases between. The CDR3 protein is CASSLRLGGPPEQFF. The CDR3 DNA is TGTGCCAGCAGTTTACGACTAGGGGGCCCCCCTGAGCAGTTCTTC.

This chain uses TRBV9 with TRBJ2-2; D gene unclear. V was cut by 4 bases and J by 4 bases, with 5 bases left in between. The CDR3 loop spans 12 amino acids. Germline CDR1 reads SGDLS; CDR2 reads YYNGEE. This chain's CDR3 is CASSPLTGELFF. Written as DNA, the CDR3 is TGTGCCAGCAGCCCCCTCACCGGGGAGCTGTTTTTT.

The V gene is TRBV29-1, the J gene TRBJ2-1; D gene ambiguous. Germline V CDR1 and CDR2: SQVTM, ANQGSEA. Trimming shortened V by 0 bases and J by 7 bases, and 13 bases separated the two germline ends. This CDR3 spans 14 amino acids. DNA for the CDR3: TGCAGCGTTGAAGATCAAAATCGCGCTAATGAGCAGTTCTTC. This codes for CSVEDQNRANEQFF.

The chain combines TRBV5-6 with TRBJ2-1; a weak D match, TRBD1 (6 bases). Trimming cost V 4 bases and J 0 bases, with 20 bases left between them. CDR1 and CDR2 from the germline V gene are SGHDT and YYEEEE. This CDR3 contains 18 residues. The CDR3 bases are TGTGCCAGCAGCCTTCGGTCGGGACATCGAAGCTCCTACAATGAGCAGTTCTTC. Its protein product is CASSLRSGHRSSYNEQFF.

The chain is built from TRBV5-1 and TRBJ1-2; no clear D gene. Looked up from germline, CDR1 is SGHRS and CDR2 is YFSETQ. The V end was cut by 0 bases, the J end by 8 bases, with 14 bases between. The length of the CDR3 is 14 residues. The CDR3 spells CASSLGTEGMGYTF. CDR3 bases: TGCGCCAGCAGCTTGGGCACGGAAGGGATGGGCTACACCTTC.

This sequence joins TRBV27 and TRBJ1-5, with D possibly TRBD1 on 6 matching bases. CDR3 length: 14 residues. Germline V gene sequence: CDR1 MNHEY, CDR2 SMNVEV (reference sequence). The CDR3: CAEGGMWSNQPQHF. Here the CDR3 DNA reads TGTGCTGAGGGGGGGATGTGGAGCAATCAGCCCCAGCATTTT.

This chain joins TRBV19 and TRBJ1-5; perhaps TRBD1 as D (5 bases). V shed 3 bases and J shed 7 bases, with 10 bases lying between them. The length of the CDR3 is 13 residues. The germline V gene encodes CDR1 LNHDA and CDR2 SQIVND (reference sequence). The CDR3 nucleotides read TGTGCCAGTAGTATTGATGGGGGGCAGCCCCAGCATTTT. Translation gives CASSIDGGQPQHF.

The sample holds one count of this clone. This sequence joins TRBV11-2 and TRBJ2-3, with 7 nucleotides matching TRBD2. Per the germline V gene, CDR1 is SGHAT and CDR2 is FQNNGV. J gave up 2 bases and V 1 base, and 9 bases lay outside the gene matches. The CDR3 consists of 17 residues. The CDR3 DNA reads TGTGCCAGCAGCTTAGGGCAAGCGGGGAAAAACACAGATACGCAGTATTTT. It yields the protein CASSLGQAGKNTDTQYF.

In DNA form, the CDR3 reads TGTGCCAGCAGTCCTGTCTCCGGAAAACTGTTTTTT. It yields the protein CASSPVSGKLFF. The chain couples TRBV28 to TRBJ1-4; unclear D gene. This CDR3 has 12 residues. V gave up 5 bases and J gave up 10 bases, with 11 bases separating them. The germline V gene has CDR1 MDHEN and CDR2 SYDVKM.

V and J are TRBV6-5 and TRBJ1-1, with D perhaps TRBD1 (5 bases). Germline CDR1 is MNHEY and CDR2 is SVGAGI. The germline V and J ends were trimmed by 1 base and 5 bases, with 11 bases remaining between them. The length of the CDR3 is 14 residues. The CDR3 DNA reads as TGTGCCAGCAGTTACTACAGGTCGGGGACTGAAGCTTTCTTT. Its translation is CASSYYRSGTEAFF.

The V and J genes are TRBV27 and TRBJ2-7; 8 bases align to TRBD2. Germline V gene lookup returns CDR1 MNHEY and CDR2 SMNVEV (reference sequence). CDR3 length equals 19 residues. Trimming cost V 2 bases and J 3 bases; bases outside gene matches: 18. The CDR3 here is CASSLGPGRRSGTVYEQYF. CDR3 in DNA: TGTGCCAGCAGTTTAGGGCCAGGCCGCCGTAGCGGGACCGTCTACGAGCAGTACTTC.

The V call is TRBV4-3, the J call TRBJ2-1, with D tentatively TRBD2 (5 bases). The V gene's germline CDR1 is LGHNA and CDR2 YSLEER. There are 15 residues in the CDR3. Deletions cut 0 bases from V and 9 bases from J, with 15 bases between. The CDR3 loop reads CASSQDLQPRGEQFF. CDR3 bases: TGCGCCAGCAGCCAAGATCTACAGCCCCGGGGTGAGCAGTTCTTC.

The V gene is TRBV29-1, the J gene TRBJ2-5, with 7 bases lining up with TRBD1. CDR1 is SQVTM and CDR2 is ANQGSEA in the germline V gene. The CDR3 extends over 12 amino acids. Trimming took 7 bases from V and 1 from J; bases not matched to a gene: 3. The CDR3 nucleotides read TGCAGCGGCGCAGGGGGCCAAGAGACCCAGTACTTC. This translates into CSGAGGQETQYF.